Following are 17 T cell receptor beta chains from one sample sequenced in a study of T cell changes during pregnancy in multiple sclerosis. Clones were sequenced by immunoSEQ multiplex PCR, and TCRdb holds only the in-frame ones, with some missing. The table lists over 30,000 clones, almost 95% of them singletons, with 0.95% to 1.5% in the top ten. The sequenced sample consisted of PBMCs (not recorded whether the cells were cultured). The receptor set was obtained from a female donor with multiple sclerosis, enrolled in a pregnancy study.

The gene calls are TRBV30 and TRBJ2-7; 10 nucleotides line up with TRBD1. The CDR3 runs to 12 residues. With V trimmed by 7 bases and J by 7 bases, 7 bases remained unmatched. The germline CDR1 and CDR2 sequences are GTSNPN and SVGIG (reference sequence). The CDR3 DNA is TGTGCCTCCCGGACAGGGGGTGAGGAGCAGTACTTC. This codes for CASRTGGEEQYF.

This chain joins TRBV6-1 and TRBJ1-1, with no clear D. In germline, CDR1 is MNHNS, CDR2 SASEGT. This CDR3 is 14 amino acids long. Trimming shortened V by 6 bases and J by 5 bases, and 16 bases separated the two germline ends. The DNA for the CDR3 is TGTGCCAGCAGAGAACCACAGAAGGGAACTGAAGCTTTCTTT. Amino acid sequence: CASREPQKGTEAFF.

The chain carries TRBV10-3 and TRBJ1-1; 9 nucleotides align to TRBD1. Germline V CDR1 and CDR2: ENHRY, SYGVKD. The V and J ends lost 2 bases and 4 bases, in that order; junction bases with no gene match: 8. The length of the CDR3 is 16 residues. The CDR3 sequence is CAISESWDRASTEAFF. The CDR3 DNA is TGTGCCATCAGTGAGAGTTGGGACAGGGCGAGCACTGAAGCTTTCTTT.

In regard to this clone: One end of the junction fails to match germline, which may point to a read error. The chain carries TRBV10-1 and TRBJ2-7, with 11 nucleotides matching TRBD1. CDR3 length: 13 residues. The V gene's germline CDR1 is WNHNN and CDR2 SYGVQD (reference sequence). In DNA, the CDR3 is TGCGCCAGCAGTGAGTCGGGACAGGGGGGAGAAAAATTC. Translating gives CASSESGQGGEKF.

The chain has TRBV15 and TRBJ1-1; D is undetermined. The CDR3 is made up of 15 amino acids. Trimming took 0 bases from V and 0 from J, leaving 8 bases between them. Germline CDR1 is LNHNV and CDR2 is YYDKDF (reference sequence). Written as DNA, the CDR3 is TGTGCCACCAGCAGAGAGGGGTTCCTGAACACTGAAGCTTTCTTT. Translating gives CATSREGFLNTEAFF.

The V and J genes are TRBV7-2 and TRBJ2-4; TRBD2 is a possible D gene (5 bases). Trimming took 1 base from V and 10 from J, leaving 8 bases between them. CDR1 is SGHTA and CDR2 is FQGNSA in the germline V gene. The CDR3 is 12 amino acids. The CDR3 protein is CASSLVTKIQYF. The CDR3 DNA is TGTGCCAGCAGCTTAGTGACTAAAATTCAGTACTTC.

CDR3 sequence reads: CASSLGAGVVNEQFF. The CDR3 bases are TGTGCCAGCAGCTTAGGAGCGGGAGTGGTCAATGAGCAGTTCTTC. This sequence joins TRBV7-3 and TRBJ2-1, with 8 bases that match TRBD2. Germline V gene data show CDR1 as SGHTA and CDR2 as FQGTGA. The CDR3 is 15 residues long. V trimming: 2 bases; J trimming: 6 bases; junction bases outside the gene matches: 6.

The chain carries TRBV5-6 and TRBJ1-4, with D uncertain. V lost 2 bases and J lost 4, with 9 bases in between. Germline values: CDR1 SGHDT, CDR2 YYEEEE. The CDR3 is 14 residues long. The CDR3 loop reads CASSFYLNNEKLFF. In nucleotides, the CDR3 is TGTGCCAGCAGCTTCTATCTCAATAATGAAAAACTGTTTTTT.

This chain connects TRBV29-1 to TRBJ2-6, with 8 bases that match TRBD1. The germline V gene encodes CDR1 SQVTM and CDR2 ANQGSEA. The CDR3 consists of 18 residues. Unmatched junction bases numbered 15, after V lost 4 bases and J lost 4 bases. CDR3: CSVVDPGSTGGGANVLTF. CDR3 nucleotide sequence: TGCAGCGTTGTGGATCCGGGATCTACAGGGGGAGGGGCCAACGTCCTGACTTTC.

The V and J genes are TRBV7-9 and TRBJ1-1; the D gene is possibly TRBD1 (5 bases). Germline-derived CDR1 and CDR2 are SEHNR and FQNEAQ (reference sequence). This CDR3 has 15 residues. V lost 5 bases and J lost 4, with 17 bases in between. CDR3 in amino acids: CASSMGPERGTEAFF. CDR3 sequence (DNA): TGTGCCAGCAGCATGGGACCCGAACGCGGCACTGAAGCTTTCTTT.

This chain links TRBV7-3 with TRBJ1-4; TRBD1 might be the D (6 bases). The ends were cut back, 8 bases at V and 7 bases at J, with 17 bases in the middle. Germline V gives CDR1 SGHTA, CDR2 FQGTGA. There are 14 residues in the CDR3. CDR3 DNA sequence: TGTGCCAGCTTTCGGAGCAGGGGAAGTGAAAAACTGTTTTTT. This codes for CASFRSRGSEKLFF.

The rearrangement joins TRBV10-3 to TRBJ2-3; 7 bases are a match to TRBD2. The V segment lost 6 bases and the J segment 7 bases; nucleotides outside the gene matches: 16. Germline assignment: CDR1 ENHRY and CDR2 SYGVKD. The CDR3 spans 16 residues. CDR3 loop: CAISSLSGEGTNTQYF. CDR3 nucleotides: TGTGCCATCAGCTCCCTCTCGGGGGAGGGGACGAATACGCAGTATTTT.

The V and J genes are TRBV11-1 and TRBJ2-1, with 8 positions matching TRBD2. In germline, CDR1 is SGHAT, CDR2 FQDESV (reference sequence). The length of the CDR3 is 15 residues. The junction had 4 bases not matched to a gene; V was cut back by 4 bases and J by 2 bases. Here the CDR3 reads CASSSLAETYNEQFF. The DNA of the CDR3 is TGTGCCAGCAGCTCACTAGCGGAAACCTACAATGAGCAGTTCTTC.

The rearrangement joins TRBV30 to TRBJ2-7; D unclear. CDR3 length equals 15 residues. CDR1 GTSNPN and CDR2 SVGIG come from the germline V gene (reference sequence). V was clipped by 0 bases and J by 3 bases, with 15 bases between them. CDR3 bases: TGTGCCTGGAGTGTACAACGGATTAAACTCTACGAGCAGTACTTC. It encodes CAWSVQRIKLYEQYF.

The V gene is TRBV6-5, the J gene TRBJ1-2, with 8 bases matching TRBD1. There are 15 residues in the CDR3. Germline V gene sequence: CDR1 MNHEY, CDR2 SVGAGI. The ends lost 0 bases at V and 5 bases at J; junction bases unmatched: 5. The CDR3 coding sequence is TGTGCCAGCAGTTACTCACAGGGGGTAAATTATGGCTACACCTTC. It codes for CASSYSQGVNYGYTF.

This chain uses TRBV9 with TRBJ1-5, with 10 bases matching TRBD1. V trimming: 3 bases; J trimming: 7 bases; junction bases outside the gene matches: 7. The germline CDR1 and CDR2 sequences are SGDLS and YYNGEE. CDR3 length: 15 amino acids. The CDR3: CASSGGQGRGQPQHF. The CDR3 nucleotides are TGTGCCAGCAGCGGGGGACAGGGGAGAGGCCAGCCCCAGCATTTT. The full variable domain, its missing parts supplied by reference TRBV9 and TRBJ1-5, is DSGVTQTPKHLITATGQRVTLRCSPRSGDLSVYWYQQSLDQGLQFLIQYYNGEERAKGNILERFSAQQFPDLHSELNLSSLELGDSALYFCASSGGQGRGQPQHFGDGTRLSIL.

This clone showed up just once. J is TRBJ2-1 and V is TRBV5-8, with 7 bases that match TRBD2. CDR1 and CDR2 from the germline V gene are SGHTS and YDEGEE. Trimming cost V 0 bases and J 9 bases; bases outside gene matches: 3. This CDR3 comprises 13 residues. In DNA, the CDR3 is TGTGCCAGCAGCTTGGTGGGGGGGATTGAGCAGTTCTTC. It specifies CASSLVGGIEQFF. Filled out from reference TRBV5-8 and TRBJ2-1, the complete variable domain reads EAGVTQSPTHLIKTRGQQATLRCSPISGHTSVYWYQQALGLGLQFLLWYDEGEERNRGNFPPRFSGRQFPNYSSELNVNALELEDSALYLCASSLVGGIEQFFGPGTRLTVL.